The T cell receptor (beta chain) under discussion was sequenced for a study of T cell responses to AZD1222 COVID-19 vaccine. Study-wide context: Pooled together were second doses at about 4 or about 12 weeks.

Findings of the study overall: Two AZD1222 administrations were followed by greater Spike-specific TCR breadth and depth. In all cases, repertoires were sampled only after the peak T cell response.

Sequencing was performed with immunoSEQ multiplex PCR; in TCRdb, only in-frame clones are kept and a portion is missing. The profile shows approximately 110,000 clones, about 87% of them singletons. Concerning this clone itself: The antigen remains undetermined.

J gave up 4 bases and V 1 base, and 6 bases lay outside the gene matches. CDR1 and CDR2 from the germline V gene are MNHEY and SMNVEV (reference sequence). CDR3 size: 15 residues. This material consisted of peripheral blood, taken on day 0 of AZD1222 vaccination. The chain uses TRBV27 and TRBJ2-5; 7 positions match TRBD1. This receptor was taken from an adult in good health. CDR3 region: CASSLLGQTRETQYF. As DNA, the CDR3 is TGTGCCAGCAGTTTATTGGGACAGACACGAGAGACCCAGTACTTC.